This TCR beta chain appears in the sequencing data of a study of cytomegalovirus exposure and HLA in healthy donors. The study, taken as a whole, reports: Solely CMV serostatus was available to characterize immune exposure.

From germline, CDR1 is MGHRA and CDR2 YSYEKL. The CDR3 is made up of 17 amino acids. Trimming at V came to 2 bases and at J to 2 bases, leaving 9 bases not matched to a gene. Points on this clone: Its antigen is not known.

13 Jbeta primers and 60 Vbeta primers were used for the PCR. The method was immunoSEQ multiplex PCR; TCRdb's version includes in-frame clones alone and lacks a portion of them. The sample has around 150,000 clones, approximately 86% seen once. The origin of this receptor is a young woman in good health and CMV-seronegative. This chain uses TRBV4-1 with TRBJ2-7; TRBD2 agrees at 10 bases. The specimen sequenced was PBMCs. Here the CDR3 DNA reads TGCGCCAGCAGCCAATCTTTTAAACTAGCGGGAACCTACGAGCAGTACTTC. This sequence encodes CASSQSFKLAGTYEQYF.